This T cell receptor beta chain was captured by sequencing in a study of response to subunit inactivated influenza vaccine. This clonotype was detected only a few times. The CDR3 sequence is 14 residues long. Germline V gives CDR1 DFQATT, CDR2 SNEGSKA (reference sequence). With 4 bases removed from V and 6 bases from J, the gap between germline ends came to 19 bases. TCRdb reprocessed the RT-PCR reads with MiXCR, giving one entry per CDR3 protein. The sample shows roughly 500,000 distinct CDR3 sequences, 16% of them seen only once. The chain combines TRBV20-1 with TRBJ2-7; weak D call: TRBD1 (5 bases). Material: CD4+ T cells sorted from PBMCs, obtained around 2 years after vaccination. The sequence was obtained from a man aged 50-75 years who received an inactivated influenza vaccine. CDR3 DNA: TGCAGTGCTACTTCCCTACAGGTAGAGGTCGAGCAGTACTTC. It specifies CSATSLQVEVEQYF.